This entry features one T cell receptor beta chain sequence. This sample is drawn from a study of OX40 agonist ivuxolimab in advanced cancers. J lost 3 bases, V lost 2 bases, and 3 bases had no gene match. There are 14 residues in the CDR3. Germline V lookup: CDR1 SGHNT, CDR2 YENEEA. Clones were sequenced by immunoSEQ multiplex PCR, and TCRdb holds only the in-frame ones, with some missing. Seen here are about 72,000 clones, about 88% observed once, and the top ten hold about 1%. The sequence was obtained from an adult with an advanced solid tumor such as melanoma, head and neck, liver or kidney cancer. This sample comprised CD4+ or CD8+ T cells sorted from blood, obtained in a trial of the OX40 agonist ivuxolimab. This chain uses TRBV11-3 with TRBJ1-1, with TRBD1 matching over 7 bases. DNA for the CDR3: TGTGCCAGCAGCTTACGGGACAGAGACACTGAAGCTTTCTTT. It encodes CASSLRDRDTEAFF.